A single sample is the source of the 22 T cell receptor beta chains below, sequenced in a study of Ad26.COV2.S vaccination and SARS-CoV-2 variants. Documented treatment: some 20 received Ad26.COV2.S at low or high dose, single or two shots; about 5 received placebo; per-sample allocation not given. It was on day 63 after the first vaccine or placebo injection that samples were taken. Method: immunoSEQ multiplex PCR; TCRdb's copy keeps in-frame clones and lacks some. The table lists hundreds of thousands of clones, about nine tenths of them singletons. Sequenced here: peripheral blood, sampled in a trial of Ad26.COV2.S vaccine versus placebo. The receptor set was obtained from a person between 18 and 60 years old who received the Ad26.COV2.S COVID-19 vaccine or a placebo.

J is TRBJ2-7 and V is TRBV3-1 (or the pseudogene TRBV3-2), with D unresolved. From germline, CDR1 is LGHDT and CDR2 YNNKEL (reference sequence). The V end was cut by 1 base, the J end by 0 bases, with 10 bases between. The CDR3 loop spans 15 amino acids. The CDR3 protein is CASSQAPGASYEQYF. The DNA of the CDR3 is TGTGCCAGCAGCCAAGCCCCTGGAGCCTCCTACGAGCAGTACTTC.

This clone came up once. The V and J genes are TRBV11-3 and TRBJ1-6; TRBD1 might be the D (6 bases). From germline, CDR1 is SGHNT and CDR2 YENEEA. Trimming stripped 4 bases from V and 0 bases from J, with 19 bases between. This CDR3 is built from 19 residues. CDR3 region: CASSSSQGTPSSYNSPLHF. Here the CDR3 DNA reads TGTGCCAGCAGCTCGAGTCAAGGGACACCAAGCTCCTATAATTCACCCCTCCACTTT. The full variable domain, in which reference TRBV11-3 and TRBJ1-6 provide the parts outside the CDR3, is EAGVVQSPRYKIIEKKQPVAFWCNPISGHNTLYWYLQNLGQGPELLIRYENEEAVDDSQLPKDRFSAERLKGVDSTLKIQPAELGDSAVYLCASSSSQGTPSSYNSPLHFGNGTRLTVT.

The chain couples TRBV11-2 to TRBJ1-1; no definite D call. Per germline, CDR1 SGHAT and CDR2 FQNNGV. Trimming pared 5 bases from V and 6 bases from J, leaving 10 bases between. The CDR3 runs 12 residues. CDR3 region: CASSLSEPEAFF. The CDR3 coding sequence is TGTGCCAGCAGCCTTTCGGAGCCTGAAGCTTTCTTT.

This clone was seen a single time. J is TRBJ2-2 and V is TRBV9, with a tentative D call TRBD1 (5 bases). V lost 5 bases, J lost 5 bases, and 13 bases lay in between. The length of the CDR3 is 14 residues. The germline gives CDR1 SGDLS, CDR2 YYNGEE. The DNA of the CDR3 is TGTGCCAGCAGTTGGTCGACAGCGACCGGGGAGCTGTTTTTT. Amino acids: CASSWSTATGELFF.

CDR3 in amino acids: CASSLYQGSGYTF. The CDR3 coding sequence is TGTGCCAGCAGTTTATATCAGGGGTCTGGCTACACCTTC. The chain uses TRBV27 and TRBJ1-2; a possible D gene is TRBD1 (6 bases). The CDR3 length is 13 residues. Between the trimmed V and J ends, which lost 1 base and 7 bases, there was a span of 10 bases. The germline gives CDR1 MNHEY, CDR2 SMNVEV (reference sequence).

The rearrangement joins TRBV14 to TRBJ2-5, with 11 nucleotides matching TRBD2. The V gene end was trimmed by 0 bases and the J gene end by 2 bases; junction bases not matched to a gene: 8. CDR1 is SGHDN, CDR2 FVKESK, per germline. The length of the CDR3 is 18 residues. CDR3 region: CASSQEIASGGQQETQYF. The CDR3 region has the DNA TGTGCCAGCAGCCAAGAAATCGCTAGCGGGGGGCAACAAGAGACCCAGTACTTC.

This clone has only one observation. The chain employs TRBV7-9 and TRBJ1-4; D not certain. V lost 0 bases and J 8 bases, leaving 13 bases between the germline ends. The length of the CDR3 is 15 residues. Germline CDR1 reads SEHNR; CDR2 reads FQNEAQ (reference sequence). The CDR3 DNA sequence: TGTGCCAGCAGCTTAGCCCAGGCCCGCGGAGAAAAACTGTTTTTT. Its protein is CASSLAQARGEKLFF.

The rearrangement links TRBV5-8 to TRBJ2-7; D remains ambiguous. The CDR3 runs 12 residues. Deletions cut 6 bases from V and 2 bases from J, with 9 bases between. Germline V CDR1 and CDR2: SGHTS, YDEGEE. The CDR3 bases are TGTGCCAGCAACCTCCCGACCTACGAGCAGTACTTC. This translates into CASNLPTYEQYF.

The chain uses TRBV20-1 and TRBJ2-5; D is undetermined. The V gene's germline CDR1 is DFQATT and CDR2 SNEGSKA (reference sequence). This CDR3 region has 10 residues. The V and J ends lost 3 bases and 5 bases respectively, with 4 bases between them. The CDR3 DNA reads TGCAGTGCTAGTTGGGAGACCCAGTACTTC. It codes for CSASWETQYF.

The chain has TRBV28 and TRBJ2-1, with D possibly TRBD1 on 5 matching bases. This CDR3 has 15 amino acids. The germline gives CDR1 MDHEN, CDR2 SYDVKM. Trimming pared 6 bases from V and 4 bases from J, leaving 16 bases between. CDR3 coding DNA: TGTGCCAGCAGACAGACAGTCCCATTTTACAATGAGCAGTTCTTC. Amino acids: CASRQTVPFYNEQFF.

The chain links TRBV18 to TRBJ1-4, with D maybe TRBD1 (5 bases). The germline V gene encodes CDR1 KGHSH and CDR2 LQKENI. The CDR3 spans 12 residues. V gave up 1 base and J gave up 14 bases, with 11 bases separating them. CDR3 sequence (DNA): TGTGCCAGCTCACCACAAGGTTCAGGGCTGTTTTTT. This translates into CASSPQGSGLFF.

The chain joins TRBV7-2 to TRBJ2-1; 7 nucleotides agree with TRBD1. CDR3 length: 15 residues. The J segment lost 4 bases and the V segment lost 6 bases, leaving 9 bases of the junction unmatched. CDR1 and CDR2 from the germline V gene are SGHTA and FQGNSA. CDR3 DNA sequence: TGTGCCAGCAGAACCCGGGACAGTGTTTACAATGAGCAGTTCTTC. It translates to CASRTRDSVYNEQFF.

This clone was seen only once. The rearrangement links TRBV6-5 to TRBJ1-3; D unclear. The V gene's germline CDR1 is MNHEY and CDR2 SVGAGI. V lost 6 bases, J lost 2 bases, and 8 bases lay in between. CDR3 length equals 13 residues. The CDR3 sequence: CASRQRPGNTIYF. The CDR3 bases are TGTGCCAGCAGGCAGAGACCTGGAAACACCATATATTTT.

The gene calls are TRBV10-1 and TRBJ2-1; 10 bases fit TRBD2. The germline CDR1 and CDR2 sequences are WNHNN and SYGVQD (reference sequence). After removal of 5 bases from V and 4 bases from J, the junction contained 11 bases not matched to a gene. The CDR3 covers 17 residues. CDR3 loop: CASSPAHLAGDYNEQFF. In DNA form, the CDR3 reads TGCGCCAGCAGTCCCGCGCATCTAGCGGGGGATTACAATGAGCAGTTCTTC.

This clone was detected only a few times. The gene calls are TRBV7-9 and TRBJ1-2; tentative D call: TRBD1 (5 bases). Trimming stripped 2 bases from V and 2 bases from J, with 9 bases between. Germline loops: CDR1 SEHNR, CDR2 FQNEAQ (reference sequence). The CDR3 runs to 14 residues. CDR3 protein: CASSLQGNNYGYTF. CDR3 bases: TGTGCCAGCAGCTTACAGGGTAACAACTATGGCTACACCTTC.

The chain is built from TRBV18 and TRBJ2-3; D perhaps matches TRBD2 (5 bases). V lost 3 bases and J 1 base, leaving 11 bases between the germline ends. Germline V gene lookup returns CDR1 KGHSH and CDR2 LQKENI. The CDR3 spans 15 residues. CDR3 sequence: CASSPLKGGTDTQYF. DNA of the CDR3: TGTGCCAGCTCACCCCTAAAGGGAGGCACAGATACGCAGTATTTT.

The chain employs TRBV9 and TRBJ1-4; tentative D call: TRBD1 (5 bases). The CDR3 has 15 residues. V dropped 7 bases and J dropped 0 bases, with 13 bases sitting between them. Germline assignment: CDR1 SGDLS and CDR2 YYNGEE. The CDR3 DNA is TGTGCCAGCTCCCCAGCGGGGGCAACTAATGAAAAACTGTTTTTT. Protein sequence: CASSPAGATNEKLFF.

The chain joins TRBV7-9 to TRBJ2-7; possibly TRBD1 or TRBD2 for D (5 bases each). The CDR3 has 14 amino acids. Germline V gene data show CDR1 as SEHNR and CDR2 as FQNEAQ (reference sequence). V lost 2 bases to trimming and J lost 4 bases, with 12 bases between them. This CDR3 is CASSLQGGLYEQYF. DNA of the CDR3: TGTGCCAGCAGCTTACAGGGCGGGTTGTACGAGCAGTACTTC. Variable domain in full (rest from reference TRBV7-9 and TRBJ2-7): DTGVSQNPRHKITKRGQNVTFRCDPISEHNRLYWYRQTLGQGPEFLTYFQNEAQLEKSRLLSDRFSAERPKGSFSTLEIQRTEQGDSAMYLCASSLQGGLYEQYFGPGTRLTVT.

This chain links TRBV29-1 with TRBJ2-7; 7 positions match TRBD1. The CDR3 contains 13 residues. CDR1 is SQVTM, CDR2 ANQGSEA, per germline. Unmatched junction bases numbered 5, after V lost 6 bases and J lost 0 bases. CDR3 sequence reads: CSVSGTASYEQYF. The CDR3 DNA sequence: TGCAGCGTATCCGGGACAGCCTCCTACGAGCAGTACTTC.

This sequence joins TRBV30 and TRBJ1-3; D is undetermined. V was trimmed by 2 bases and J by 0 bases, leaving 8 bases between them. Germline CDR1 GTSNPN, CDR2 SVGIG (reference sequence). The CDR3 is made up of 14 amino acids. In DNA, the CDR3 is TGTGCCTGGAGTTGGTGGAACTCTGGAAACACCATATATTTT. Encoded protein: CAWSWWNSGNTIYF.

The V and J genes are TRBV18 and TRBJ1-1, with 8 bases aligning to TRBD1. This CDR3 contains 15 residues. In germline, CDR1 is KGHSH, CDR2 LQKENI. V shed 3 bases and J 1 base; nucleotides not matched to a gene: 4. The DNA for the CDR3 is TGTGCCAGCTCACCGCCGGGACAGGCGAACACTGAAGCTTTCTTT. This codes for CASSPPGQANTEAFF.

V gene TRBV3-1 (or the pseudogene TRBV3-2) combines with J gene TRBJ2-1, with D possibly TRBD1 on 7 matching bases. Germline V gene sequence: CDR1 LGHDT, CDR2 YNNKEL (reference sequence). The V end lost 0 bases, the J end lost 3 bases, and 15 bases lay between the germline ends. This CDR3 contains 17 residues. The CDR3 loop is CASSQDRAGGIYNEQFF. The DNA for the CDR3 is TGTGCCAGCAGCCAAGATCGAGCAGGGGGGATCTACAATGAGCAGTTCTTC.